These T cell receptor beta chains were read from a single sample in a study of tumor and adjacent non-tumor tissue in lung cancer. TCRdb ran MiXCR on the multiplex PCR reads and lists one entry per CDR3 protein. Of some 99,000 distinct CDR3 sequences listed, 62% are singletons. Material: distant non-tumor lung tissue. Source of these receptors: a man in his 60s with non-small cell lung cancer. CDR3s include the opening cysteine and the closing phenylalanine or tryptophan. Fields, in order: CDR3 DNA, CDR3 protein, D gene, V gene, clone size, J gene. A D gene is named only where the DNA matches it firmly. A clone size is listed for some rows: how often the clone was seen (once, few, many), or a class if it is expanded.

TGTGCCAGCAGCCCCGAGGGGACCCAGTACTTC | CASSPEGTQYF | NA | TRBV28 | many | TRBJ2-5
TGTGCCAACAACAGACAGGGGTATGGCTACACCTTC | CANNRQGYGYTF | TRBD1 | TRBV12-3/TRBV12-4 | once | TRBJ1-2
TGTGCCAGCAGCCAACAAGGAAAGACGAACGGCTACACTTTC | CASSQQGKTNGYTF | NA | TRBV4-2 | NA | TRBJ1-2
TGCGCCAGCTCGCGGGAGGGAAGTGAGACGCAGTATTTT | CASSREGSETQYF | TRBD2 | TRBV5-1 | many | TRBJ2-3
TGTGCCAGGAGCTCGGGACTAGTGGGAGCGACGAACACCTGGGAGCTGTTTTTT | CARSSGLVGATNTWELFF | TRBD2 | TRBV11-2 | NA | TRBJ2-2
TGTGCCAGCAGCTTAGTGGGAGAAGCAGATAGGCAGTATTTT | CASSLVGEADRQYF | NA | TRBV6-2/TRBV6-3 | once | TRBJ2-3
TGTGCCAGCGGCCCCCGTAGTAGCGGGGTGGGGGAGACTCAGTACTTC | CASGPRSSGVGETQYF | TRBD2 | TRBV11-2 | NA | TRBJ2-5
TGCAGTGCTAGAGTTGCTGCAGCGAGCAATACGCAGTATTTT | CSARVAAASNTQYF | NA | TRBV20-1 | many | TRBJ2-3
TGTGCTTGCAGTTACCGGACAGGGAAAATTTCCTACAATGAGCAGTTCTTC | CACSYRTGKISYNEQFF | TRBD1 | TRBV6-2/TRBV6-3 | NA | TRBJ2-1
TGTGCCACCTTGGTGTCGGGCCCAGGGCAGCCCCAGCATTTT | CATLVSGPGQPQHF | NA | TRBV24-1 | NA | TRBJ1-5
TGTGCCAGCAGCCAAAACATCCTCAATGAGCAGTTCTTC | CASSQNILNEQFF | NA | TRBV14 | many | TRBJ2-1
TGCGCCAGTAGCCGTACAGGCTCGATTCCTACAGATACGCAGTATTTT | CASSRTGSIPTDTQYF | NA | TRBV4-3 | NA | TRBJ2-3
TGCAGCGCCCTGGGGGAATACGGCTACACCTTC | CSALGEYGYTF | NA | TRBV29-1 | few | TRBJ1-2
TGTGCCAATAGCATTCGGTGCGCGGGTGAAGCTTTCTTT | CANSIRCAGEAFF | NA | TRBV19 | NA | TRBJ1-1
TGTGCCAGCAGTTCTCCCGGGGCGGTGAACACTGAAGCTTTCTTT | CASSSPGAVNTEAFF | NA | TRBV28 | NA | TRBJ1-1
TGTGCCAGCAGCCCATCCGAGATTCCCAATCAGCCCCAGCATTTT | CASSPSEIPNQPQHF | NA | TRBV28 | NA | TRBJ1-5
TGTGCCAGCAGTGAAGGTTTTCAGGGGGCCGAGCAGTACTTC | CASSEGFQGAEQYF | TRBD1 | TRBV6-1 | many | TRBJ2-7
TGTGCCAGCAGACCCAGGGCTGACACTGAAGCTTTCTTT | CASRPRADTEAFF | NA | TRBV6-5 | many | TRBJ1-1
TGTACCAGCAGTAAAGCGGGAGCAGGGTGTGAGCAGTTCTTC | CTSSKAGAGCEQFF | TRBD2 | TRBV6-2/TRBV6-3 | NA | TRBJ2-1
TGTGCCAGCAGCTTCATCAATGAGCAGTTCTTC | CASSFINEQFF | NA | TRBV5-4 | many | TRBJ2-1
TGTGTCAGCAGTCCGGCGACAGGGAACACTGGAGCTTTCTTT | CVSSPATGNTGAFF | TRBD1 | TRBV6-5 | NA | TRBJ1-1
TGTGCCAGCAGTCCGACTAGCACTACCGGGGAGCTGTTTTTT | CASSPTSTTGELFF | TRBD2 | TRBV11-1 | NA | TRBJ2-2
TGTGCCAGCAGCCCCCTCGTCACCGGAATTCAAGAGACCCAGTCGTTC | CASSPLVTGIQETQSF | NA | TRBV6-2/TRBV6-3 | NA | TRBJ2-5
TGCGTCAGCAGCCAACCGGGACCTAGGGGCTACAATGAGCAGTTCTTC | CVSSQPGPRGYNEQFF | NA | TRBV4-1 | NA | TRBJ2-1
TGTGCCATCAGTTATAGTGTAGGGAATCAGCCCCAGCATTTT | CAISYSVGNQPQHF | NA | TRBV6-2/TRBV6-3 | NA | TRBJ1-5
TGTGCCAGCAGTTTAGGTCGTTACGAGCAGTACTTC | CASSLGRYEQYF | NA | TRBV28 | many | TRBJ2-7
TGTGCCAGCAGCTGGGAAGGACTAGCGAATAAGCGGTTCTTT | CASSWEGLANKRFF | TRBD2 | TRBV11-3 | NA | TRBJ2-1
TGTGCCAGCTGCAAAGACCCTAGGCCCAGGGGTGAGCAGTACTTC | CASCKDPRPRGEQYF | NA | TRBV21-1 | NA | TRBJ2-7